A selection of T cell receptor beta chains follows, all from one sample in a study of identical twins. MiXCR, applied by TCRdb to the 5' RACE reads, yields one record per CDR3 protein. This repertoire shows about 570,000 distinct CDR3 sequences, just under 10% found once; its top ten account for 2.5% to 3.5%. The sample was also reused in another study, on yellow fever vaccine responses in identical twins.

The sequenced material came from PBMCs. Receptors originate from a woman between 18 and 30 years old in good health. Both conserved end residues are part of each CDR3. The order of the fields is J gene, V gene, clone size, D gene, CDR3 DNA, CDR3 protein. A D gene is named only where the DNA matches it firmly. Size values are once, few and many counts, or a class for expanded clones, and some rows have none.

TRBJ1-1	TRBV6-2/TRBV6-3	few	.	TGTGCCAGCAGTTCTAACAATGAGAACACTGAAGCTTTCTTT	CASSSNNENTEAFF
TRBJ1-4	TRBV5-1	few	.	TGCGCCAGCAGCTTGGATGGCAGAAAGCTTAGTAATGAAAAACTGTTTTTT	CASSLDGRKLSNEKLFF
TRBJ2-2	TRBV5-1	.	TRBD1	TGCGCCAGCAGCCTATCCGGGACAGGGGAAAACACCGGGGAGCTGTTTTTT	CASSLSGTGENTGELFF
TRBJ2-3	TRBV29-1	many	.	TGCAGCGTTGTACAGCTTAACACAGATACGCAGTATTTT	CSVVQLNTDTQYF
TRBJ2-6	TRBV12-3/TRBV12-4	few	.	TGTGCCAGCAGTTTCCGAACTCCTGGGGCCAACGTCCTGACTTTC	CASSFRTPGANVLTF
TRBJ2-7	TRBV3-1	few	.	TGTGCCAGCTGCTTTGGCAGCACCTACGAGCAGTACTTC	CASCFGSTYEQYF
TRBJ2-1	TRBV12-3/TRBV12-4	few	TRBD1	TGTGCCAGCAGCCTGTATCGACTCGGACAGGGCCACTTAGAGAGCCACTTC	CASSLYRLGQGHLESHF
TRBJ2-7	TRBV7-8	few	TRBD2	TGTGCCAGCAGCTCGGCTAGCGGGGAGTCCTACGAGCAGTACTTC	CASSSASGESYEQYF
TRBJ2-7	TRBV7-3	.	TRBD2	TGTGCCAGCAGCTTCGGCGGGGGACCAACCTACGAGCAGTACTTC	CASSFGGGPTYEQYF
TRBJ1-1	TRBV11-3	few	.	TGTGCCAGCAGCTTAACAGGTTCGTCGGGCACTGAAGCTTTCTTT	CASSLTGSSGTEAFF
TRBJ1-2	TRBV12-3/TRBV12-4	.	TRBD1	TGTGCCAGCAGTTTACAGATGGCGGCGACAGGGGAGGGTGGCTACACCTTC	CASSLQMAATGEGGYTF